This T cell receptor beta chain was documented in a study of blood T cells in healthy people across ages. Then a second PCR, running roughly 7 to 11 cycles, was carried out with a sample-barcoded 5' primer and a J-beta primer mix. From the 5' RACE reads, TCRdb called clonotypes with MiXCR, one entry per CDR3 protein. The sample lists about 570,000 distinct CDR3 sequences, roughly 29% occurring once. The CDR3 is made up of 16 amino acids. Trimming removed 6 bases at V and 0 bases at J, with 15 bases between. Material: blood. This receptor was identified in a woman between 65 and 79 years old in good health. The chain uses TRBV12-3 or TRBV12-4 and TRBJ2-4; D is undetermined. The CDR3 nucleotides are TGTGCCAGCAGCCTGTACGACCCCGTAGCCAAAAACATTCAGTACTTC. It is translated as CASSLYDPVAKNIQYF.